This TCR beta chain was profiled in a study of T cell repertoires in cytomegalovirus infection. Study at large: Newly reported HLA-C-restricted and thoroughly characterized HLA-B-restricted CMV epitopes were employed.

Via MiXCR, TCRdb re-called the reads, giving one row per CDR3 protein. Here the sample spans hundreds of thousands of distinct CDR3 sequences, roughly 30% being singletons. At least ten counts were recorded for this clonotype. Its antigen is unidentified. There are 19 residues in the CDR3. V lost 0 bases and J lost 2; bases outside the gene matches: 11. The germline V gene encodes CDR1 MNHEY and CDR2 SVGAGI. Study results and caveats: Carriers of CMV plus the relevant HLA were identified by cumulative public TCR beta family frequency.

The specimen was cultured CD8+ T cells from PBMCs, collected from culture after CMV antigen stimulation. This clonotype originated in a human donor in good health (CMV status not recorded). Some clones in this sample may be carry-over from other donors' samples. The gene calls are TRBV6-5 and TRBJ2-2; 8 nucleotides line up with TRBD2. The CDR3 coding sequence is TGTGCCAGCAGTTACTCGACAGGCGCGGGGGGTCCTAACACCGGGGAGCTGTTTTTT. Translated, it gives CASSYSTGAGGPNTGELFF.